The 16 T cell receptor beta chains below come from one sample, sequenced in a study of blood T cell repertoires in COVID-19. The assay was immunoSEQ multiplex PCR, and TCRdb's table has in-frame clones only and misses some. This table has over 20,000 clones, 88% appearing once. Sequenced: peripheral blood. These receptors all stem from a man in his 70s with acute or convalescent COVID-19.

This chain uses TRBV4-1 with TRBJ2-5; 14 bases map to TRBD2. With V trimmed by 3 bases and J by 9 bases, 9 bases remained unmatched. CDR1 is MGHRA and CDR2 is YSYEKL in the germline V gene. CDR3 length: 16 amino acids. The chain's CDR3 is CASSQAGLAGVKAQYF. CDR3 in DNA: TGCGCCAGCAGCCAGGCGGGACTAGCGGGAGTAAAGGCCCAGTACTTC.

This chain connects TRBV4-1 to TRBJ2-1; perhaps TRBD2 as D (5 bases). The CDR3 contains 18 residues. The V and J ends lost 2 bases and 0 bases respectively, with 17 bases between them. Germline CDR1 MGHRA, CDR2 YSYEKL. DNA of the CDR3: TGCGCCAGCAGCCAATCACCCCGGACTTCTCTCTCCTACAATGAGCAGTTCTTC. Its translation: CASSQSPRTSLSYNEQFF.

This chain connects TRBV3-1 (or the pseudogene TRBV3-2) to TRBJ2-3; D remains unclear. The CDR3 has 15 amino acids. CDR1 is LGHDT, CDR2 YNNKEL, per germline (reference sequence). V shed 1 base and J shed 4 bases, with 12 bases lying between them. The DNA of the CDR3 is TGTGCCAGCAGCCAAGGTGGTAGCAGCGCAGATACGCAGTATTTT. Amino acids: CASSQGGSSADTQYF.

The count of this clone is one. CDR3 in DNA: TGTGCCAGCTCACCATGGGGCCACAGAGACAATCAGCCCCAGCATTTT. Residues: CASSPWGHRDNQPQHF. The chain combines TRBV18 with TRBJ1-5, with D possibly matching TRBD1 (5 bases). CDR1 KGHSH and CDR2 LQKENI come from the germline V gene. The CDR3 has 16 residues. The V and J ends lost 2 bases and 3 bases respectively, with 14 bases between them.

This chain uses TRBV5-1 with TRBJ2-3; 8 bases match TRBD1. The germline CDR1 and CDR2 sequences are SGHRS and YFSETQ. V was pared by 0 bases and J by 0 bases, with 6 bases of the junction left unmatched. The CDR3 has 17 amino acids. This chain's CDR3 is CASSLEPGQASTDTQYF. CDR3 in DNA: TGCGCCAGCAGCTTGGAGCCGGGACAGGCTAGCACAGATACGCAGTATTTT. Full variable domain (missing parts from reference TRBV5-1 and TRBJ2-3): KAGVTQTPRYLIKTRGQQVTLSCSPISGHRSVSWYQQTPGQGLQFLFEYFSETQRNKGNFPGRFSGRQFSNSRSEMNVSTLELGDSALYLCASSLEPGQASTDTQYFGPGTRLTVL.

The chain employs TRBV24-1 and TRBJ1-2; D remains unclear. This CDR3 comprises 12 residues. The germline gives CDR1 KGHDR, CDR2 SFDVKD. Trimming took 7 bases from V and 8 from J, leaving 13 bases between them. The CDR3 protein is CATRGTEGGYTF. For the CDR3, the DNA is TGTGCCACCAGAGGAACCGAGGGAGGCTACACCTTC.

The rearrangement links TRBV19 to TRBJ2-2, with TRBD1 identical over 8 bases. Germline V gives CDR1 LNHDA, CDR2 SQIVND (reference sequence). This CDR3 comprises 13 residues. V lost 7 bases and J lost 4; bases outside the gene matches: 2. The CDR3 DNA reads TGTGCCAGTATTACAGGGGGCACCGGGGAGCTGTTTTTT. Translation gives CASITGGTGELFF. The whole variable domain, remainder taken from reference TRBV19 and TRBJ2-2, is DGGITQSPKYLFRKEGQNVTLSCEQNLNHDAMYWYRQDPGQGLRLIYYSQIVNDFQKGDIAEGYSVSREKKESFPLTVTSAQKNPTAFYLCASITGGTGELFFGEGSRLTVL.

This chain uses TRBV13 with TRBJ2-7, with TRBD2 as a possible D gene (6 bases). V lost 0 bases and J 0 bases, leaving 9 bases between the germline ends. This CDR3 comprises 15 residues. The germline V gene encodes CDR1 PRHDT and CDR2 FYEKMQ (reference sequence). The CDR3 protein is CASSLGSGSSYEQYF. The CDR3, as DNA: TGTGCCAGCAGCTTAGGAAGCGGGTCCTCCTACGAGCAGTACTTC.

V gene TRBV7-3 combines with J gene TRBJ1-1; TRBD1 is a possible D gene (6 bases). Germline V gives CDR1 SGHTA, CDR2 FQGTGA. V gave up 5 bases and J gave up 2 bases, with 9 bases separating them. CDR3 size: 13 residues. Here the CDR3 reads CASSRDINTEAFF. The CDR3 nucleotides read TGTGCCAGCAGCCGGGACATAAACACTGAAGCTTTCTTT.

The chain couples TRBV27 to TRBJ1-6; a possible D gene is TRBD1 (5 bases). The V end lost 3 bases, the J end lost 7 bases, and 10 bases lay between the germline ends. The CDR3 extends over 14 amino acids. The germline gives CDR1 MNHEY, CDR2 SMNVEV (reference sequence). CDR3 sequence reads: CASSFVTANSPLHF. The CDR3 nucleotides are TGTGCCAGCAGTTTCGTGACAGCCAATTCACCCCTCCACTTT.

The J gene is TRBJ1-1, the V gene TRBV10-3, with a possible D match to TRBD1 (6 bases). Deletions cut 5 bases from V and 3 bases from J, with 16 bases between. The CDR3 has 15 amino acids. Germline V gives CDR1 ENHRY, CDR2 SYGVKD. CDR3 DNA sequence: TGTGCCATCAGTCAGAAGGGGGGGACCGACACTGAAGCTTTCTTT. Translation: CAISQKGGTDTEAFF.

The V and J genes are TRBV7-9 and TRBJ2-5; 7 nucleotides agree with TRBD1. The V gene's germline CDR1 is SEHNR and CDR2 FQNEAQ (reference sequence). V shed 3 bases, J shed 5 bases, and the junction held 9 bases outside the gene matches. The CDR3 is made up of 15 amino acids. CDR3 residues: CASSFGTARSETQYF. In nucleotides, the CDR3 is TGTGCCAGCAGCTTCGGGACAGCTAGGAGTGAGACCCAGTACTTC.

The table lists this clone with a few counts. V usage is TRBV9 and J usage is TRBJ1-2, with TRBD1 identical over 9 bases. V dropped 3 bases and J dropped 7; count of bases not matched to a gene: 4. The germline gives CDR1 SGDLS, CDR2 YYNGEE. The CDR3 spans 13 residues. DNA for the CDR3: TGTGCCAGCAGCGCTGGGGACAGGGTTGGCTACACCTTC. This gives the protein CASSAGDRVGYTF. The full variable domain, its missing parts supplied by reference TRBV9 and TRBJ1-2, is DSGVTQTPKHLITATGQRVTLRCSPRSGDLSVYWYQQSLDQGLQFLIQYYNGEERAKGNILERFSAQQFPDLHSELNLSSLELGDSALYFCASSAGDRVGYTFGSGTRLTVV.

This clone was observed a few times. This rearrangement joins TRBV28 to TRBJ1-5, with 10 positions matching TRBD1. Germline CDR1 reads MDHEN; CDR2 reads SYDVKM. This CDR3 comprises 15 residues. V dropped 5 bases and J dropped 6; count of bases not matched to a gene: 7. The CDR3 DNA is TGTGCCAGCAGTCCCCCGGACAGGGGGGCTCAGCCCCAGCATTTT. The encoded protein is CASSPPDRGAQPQHF.

This chain joins TRBV28 and TRBJ1-3; 8 bases map to TRBD1. V was clipped by 5 bases and J by 1 base; unmatched bases: 4. Germline values: CDR1 MDHEN, CDR2 SYDVKM. This CDR3 has 15 amino acids. CDR3 in DNA: TGTGCCAGCAGTGAAACAGGGGGATCTGGAAACACCATATATTTT. Translating it yields CASSETGGSGNTIYF.

This sequence joins TRBV7-3 and TRBJ2-1; 7 bases match TRBD1. Germline values: CDR1 SGHTA, CDR2 FQGTGA. With 4 bases clipped from V and 0 bases from J, the junction kept 0 bases outside the gene matches. The CDR3 totals 14 residues. CDR3 region: CASSSGGSYNEQFF. For the CDR3, the DNA is TGTGCCAGCAGCTCAGGGGGCTCCTACAATGAGCAGTTCTTC.